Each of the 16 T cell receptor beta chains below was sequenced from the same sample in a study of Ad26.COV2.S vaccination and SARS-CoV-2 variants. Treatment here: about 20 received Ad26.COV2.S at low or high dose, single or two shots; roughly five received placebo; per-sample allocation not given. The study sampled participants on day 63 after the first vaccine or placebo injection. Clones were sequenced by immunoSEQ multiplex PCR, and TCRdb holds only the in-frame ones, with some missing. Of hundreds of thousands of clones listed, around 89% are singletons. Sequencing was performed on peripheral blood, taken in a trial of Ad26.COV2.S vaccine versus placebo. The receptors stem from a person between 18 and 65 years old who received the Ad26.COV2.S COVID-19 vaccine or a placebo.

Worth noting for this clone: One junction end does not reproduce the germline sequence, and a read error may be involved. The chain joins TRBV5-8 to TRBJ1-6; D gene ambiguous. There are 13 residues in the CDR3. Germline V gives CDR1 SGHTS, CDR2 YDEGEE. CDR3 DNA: TGTGCCAGCAGCCCGGGGTATACTTCACCCCTCCACTTT. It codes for CASSPGYTSPLHF. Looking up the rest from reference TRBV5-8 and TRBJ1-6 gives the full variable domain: EAGVTQSPTHLIKTRGQQATLRCSPISGHTSVYWYQQALGLGLQFLLWYDEGEERNRGNFPPRFSGRQFPNYSSELNVNALELEDSALYLCASSPGYTSPLHFGNGTRLTVT.

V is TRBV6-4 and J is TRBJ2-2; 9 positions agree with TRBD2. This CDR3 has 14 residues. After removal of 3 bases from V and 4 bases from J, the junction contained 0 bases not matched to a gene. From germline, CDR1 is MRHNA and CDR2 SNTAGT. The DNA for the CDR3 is TGTGCCAGCAGTGAACTAGCGGGCACCGGGGAGCTGTTTTTT. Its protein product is CASSELAGTGELFF.

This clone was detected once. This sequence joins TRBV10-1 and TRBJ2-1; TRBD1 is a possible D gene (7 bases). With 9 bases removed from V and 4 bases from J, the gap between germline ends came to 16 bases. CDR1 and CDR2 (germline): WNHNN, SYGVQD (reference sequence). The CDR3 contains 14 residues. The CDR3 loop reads CARQGGGGYNEQFF. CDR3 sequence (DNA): TGCGCCAGGCAGGGGGGCGGAGGATACAATGAGCAGTTCTTC.

The CDR3 DNA reads TGTGCCAGCAGCTTAACGGCGGCGTGGTTCTTC. The encoded protein is CASSLTAAWFF. The rearrangement joins TRBV7-9 to TRBJ2-1; no definite D call. Between the trimmed V and J ends, which lost 2 bases and 15 bases, there was a span of 11 bases. The CDR3 is 11 amino acids. Germline CDR1 is SEHNR and CDR2 is FQNEAQ (reference sequence).

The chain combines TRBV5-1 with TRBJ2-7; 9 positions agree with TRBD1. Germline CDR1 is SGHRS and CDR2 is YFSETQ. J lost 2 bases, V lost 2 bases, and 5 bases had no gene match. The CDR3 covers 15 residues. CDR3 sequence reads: CASSLQGAATYEQYF. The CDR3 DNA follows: TGCGCCAGCAGCTTACAGGGGGCGGCCACCTACGAGCAGTACTTC. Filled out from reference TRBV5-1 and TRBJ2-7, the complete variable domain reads KAGVTQTPRYLIKTRGQQVTLSCSPISGHRSVSWYQQTPGQGLQFLFEYFSETQRNKGNFPGRFSGRQFSNSRSEMNVSTLELGDSALYLCASSLQGAATYEQYFGPGTRLTVT.

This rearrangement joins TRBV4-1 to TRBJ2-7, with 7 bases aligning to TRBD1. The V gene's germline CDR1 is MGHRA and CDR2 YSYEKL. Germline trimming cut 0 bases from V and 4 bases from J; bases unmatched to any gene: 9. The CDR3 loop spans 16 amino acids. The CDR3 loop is CASSQDSVRGLYEQYF. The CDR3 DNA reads TGCGCCAGCAGCCAAGATTCGGTGAGGGGGCTATACGAGCAGTACTTC.

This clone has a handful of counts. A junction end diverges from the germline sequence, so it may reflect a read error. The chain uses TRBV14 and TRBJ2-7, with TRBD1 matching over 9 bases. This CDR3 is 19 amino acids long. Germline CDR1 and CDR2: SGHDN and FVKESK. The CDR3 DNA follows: TGTGCCAGCAGTCAAGCATTGGGAAATCCGGGACAGGGAGCCTACGAGCAGTACTTC. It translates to CASSQALGNPGQGAYEQYF.

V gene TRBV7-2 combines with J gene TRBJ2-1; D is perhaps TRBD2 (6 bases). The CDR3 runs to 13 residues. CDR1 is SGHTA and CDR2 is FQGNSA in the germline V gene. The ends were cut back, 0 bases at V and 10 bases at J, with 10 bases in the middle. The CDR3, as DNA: TGTGCCAGCAGCTTAGCTAGCGGAGGAGAGCAGTTCTTC. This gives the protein CASSLASGGEQFF.

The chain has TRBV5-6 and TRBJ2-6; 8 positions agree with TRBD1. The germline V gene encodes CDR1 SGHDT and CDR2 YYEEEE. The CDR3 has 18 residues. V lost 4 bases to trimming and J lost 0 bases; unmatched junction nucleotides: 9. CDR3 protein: CASSGTGFFSSGANVLTF. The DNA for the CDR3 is TGTGCCAGCAGCGGGACAGGTTTTTTCAGCTCTGGGGCCAACGTCCTGACTTTC.

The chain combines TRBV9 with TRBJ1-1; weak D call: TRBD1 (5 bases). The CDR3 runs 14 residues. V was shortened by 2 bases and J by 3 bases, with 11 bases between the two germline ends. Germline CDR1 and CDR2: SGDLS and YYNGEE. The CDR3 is CASSVGPGDTEAFF. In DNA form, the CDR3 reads TGTGCCAGCAGCGTTGGTCCGGGGGACACTGAAGCTTTCTTT.

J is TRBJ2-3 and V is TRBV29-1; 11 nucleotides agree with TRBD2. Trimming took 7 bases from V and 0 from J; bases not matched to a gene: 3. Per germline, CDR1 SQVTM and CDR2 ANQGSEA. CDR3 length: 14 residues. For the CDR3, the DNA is TGCAGCGCCCGACTAGCGGGGAGCACAGATACGCAGTATTTT. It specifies CSARLAGSTDTQYF.

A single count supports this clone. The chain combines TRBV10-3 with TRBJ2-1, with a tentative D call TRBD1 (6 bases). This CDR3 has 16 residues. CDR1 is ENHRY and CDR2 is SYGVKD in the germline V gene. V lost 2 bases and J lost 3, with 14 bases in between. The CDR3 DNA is TGTGCCATCAGTGAGGGGGGCCTGGGAGTCTACAATGAGCAGTTCTTC. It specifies CAISEGGLGVYNEQFF.

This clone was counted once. CDR3 residues: CASSDRRSTEAFF. The CDR3 DNA reads TGTGCCAGCAGTGATCGTAGATCCACTGAAGCTTTCTTT. V gene TRBV6-1 combines with J gene TRBJ1-1; D is unresolved. The CDR3 spans 13 residues. Trimming stripped 3 bases from V and 4 bases from J, with 9 bases between. CDR1 and CDR2 from the germline V gene are MNHNS and SASEGT.

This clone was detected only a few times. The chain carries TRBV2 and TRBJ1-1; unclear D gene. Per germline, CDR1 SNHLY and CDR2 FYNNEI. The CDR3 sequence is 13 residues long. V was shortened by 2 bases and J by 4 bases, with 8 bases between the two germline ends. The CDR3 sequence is CASSERLGTEAFF. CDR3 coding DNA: TGTGCCAGCAGTGAAAGGCTGGGCACTGAAGCTTTCTTT.

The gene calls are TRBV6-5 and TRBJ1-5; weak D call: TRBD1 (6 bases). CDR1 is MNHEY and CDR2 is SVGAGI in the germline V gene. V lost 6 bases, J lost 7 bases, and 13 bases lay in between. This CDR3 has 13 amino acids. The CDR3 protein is CASRRDKVQPQHF. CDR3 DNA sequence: TGTGCCAGCAGACGGGACAAAGTCCAGCCCCAGCATTTT.

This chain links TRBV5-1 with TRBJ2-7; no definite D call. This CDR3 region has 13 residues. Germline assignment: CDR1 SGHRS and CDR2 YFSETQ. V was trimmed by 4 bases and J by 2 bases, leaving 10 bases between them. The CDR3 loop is CASSMSDPYEQYF. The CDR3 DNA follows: TGCGCCAGCAGCATGTCGGACCCCTACGAGCAGTACTTC.